This T cell receptor beta chain comes out of a study of T cells in Graves' hyperthyroidism and ophthalmopathy. General study findings and limits: The model made its ophthalmopathy prediction, and onset followed a median about 5.9 months later. Expanded thyroid clonotypes (above 0.001) were mostly also found in blood.

This clonotype was found a few times. As yet, its antigen is unknown. Template material for amplifying TCR beta CDR3 regions consisted of RNA transcripts. Initially, a first-round RT-PCR of the TCR CDR3 employed the HTBI primer set. TCRdb redid the calling of the multiplex PCR reads with MiXCR, one entry per CDR3 protein. The data show approximately 740,000 distinct CDR3 sequences, 12% to 15% seen once. Graves' hyperthyroidism without ophthalmopathy progression within 18 months was termed stable. Clinical symptoms, serum thyroxine and TRAb, thyroid ultrasound and orbital computed tomography together formed the diagnostic basis. V was cut by 8 bases and J by 6 bases, with 10 bases left in between. This CDR3 is built from 11 residues. The germline V gene encodes CDR1 MNHEY and CDR2 SVGEGT.

This receptor was obtained from a woman aged 18-29 years with Graves' hyperthyroidism. The chain links TRBV6-2 or TRBV6-3 to TRBJ1-2; D gene uncertain. Sequencing was performed on blood. DNA of the CDR3: TGTGCCAGCGCCCTGGAGAATGGCTACACCTTC. Encoded protein: CASALENGYTF.